This T cell receptor (beta chain) is from a study of cytomegalovirus exposure and HLA in healthy donors. Background on the study: According to later analysis, the same platform produced the roughly 110 validation and some 680 first-cohort repertoires. Points from the study as a whole: Cytomegalovirus association was assigned to about 150 TCR beta chains.

The donors were members of the approximately 120-subject validation cohort (separate from the roughly 700-subject first cohort). This clone occurred once. The antigen remains unidentified. The CDR3 runs to 12 residues. V gave up 5 bases and J gave up 1 base, with 8 bases separating them. The germline CDR1 and CDR2 sequences are SQVTM and ANQGSEA. The data were produced by immunoSEQ multiplex PCR, yet TCRdb's version contains in-frame clones alone and is incomplete. The data show 200,000 to 250,000 clones, with around 78% seen just once and around 5.6% held by the top ten. This chain uses TRBV29-1 with TRBJ2-5; D is possibly TRBD1 (6 bases). This receptor was identified in a woman aged 18 to 35 in good health and CMV-seronegative. Sequencing input: PBMCs. The CDR3 DNA reads as TGCAGCGTTACAGGGTTCCAAGAGACCCAGTACTTC. Translating gives CSVTGFQETQYF.